This TCR beta chain is from a study of blood T cell repertoires in COVID-19. The germline V and J ends were trimmed by 1 base and 2 bases, with 6 bases remaining between them. Germline-derived CDR1 and CDR2 are SGHDN and FVKESK. The CDR3 covers 14 residues. The method was immunoSEQ multiplex PCR; TCRdb's version includes in-frame clones alone and lacks a portion of them. The data contain a few hundred thousand clones, about four fifths of them singletons. Sequenced material: PBMCs or T cells enriched from blood (not recorded which). The origin of this receptor is a woman between 55 and 75 years old who had recovered from COVID-19. The chain employs TRBV14 and TRBJ1-5, with a weak D call TRBD1 (5 bases). The CDR3 DNA sequence: TGTGCCAGCAGCCAAGGGGGGGGCAATCAGCCCCAGCATTTT. This sequence encodes CASSQGGGNQPQHF.